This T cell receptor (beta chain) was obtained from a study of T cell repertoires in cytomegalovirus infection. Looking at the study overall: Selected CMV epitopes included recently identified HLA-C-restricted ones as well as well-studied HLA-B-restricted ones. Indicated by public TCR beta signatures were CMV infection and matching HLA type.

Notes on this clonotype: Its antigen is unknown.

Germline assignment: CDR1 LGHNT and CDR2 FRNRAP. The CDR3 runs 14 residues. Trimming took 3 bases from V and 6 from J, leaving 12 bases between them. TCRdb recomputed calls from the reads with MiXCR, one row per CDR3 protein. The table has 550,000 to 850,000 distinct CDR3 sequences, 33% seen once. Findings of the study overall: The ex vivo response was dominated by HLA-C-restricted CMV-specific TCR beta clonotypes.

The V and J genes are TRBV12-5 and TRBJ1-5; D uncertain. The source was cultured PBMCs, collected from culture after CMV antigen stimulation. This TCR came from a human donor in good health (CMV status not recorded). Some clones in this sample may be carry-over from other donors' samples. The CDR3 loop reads CASGLPERGQPQHF. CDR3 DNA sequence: TGTGCTAGTGGTTTACCGGAACGTGGTCAGCCCCAGCATTTT.